This T cell receptor (beta chain) was sequenced for a study of regulatory T cells in long-lasting Graves disease. Overall study findings and caveats: Owing to a sample size that was small, accuracy may have been reduced. Persistent disease preferred TRBV28, TRBJ1-2 and TRBJ2-5.

As to time point: persistent/refractory GD, antithyroid drugs over 5 years with positive TRAb. Making the TCR library involved RNA that had been extracted from PBMCs. This clonotype was seen only a few times. Its target is not known. One junction end does not reproduce the germline sequence, and a read error may be involved. Germline assignment: CDR1 SGHRS and CDR2 YFSETQ. The CDR3 runs to 14 residues. Relying on iRepertoire HTBI primers and Arm-PCR of CDR3 regions, the team built TCR beta libraries. TCRdb redid the calling of the multiplex PCR reads with MiXCR, one entry per CDR3 protein. In the table there are 400,000 to 450,000 distinct CDR3 sequences, roughly a quarter of which are singletons.

The sequenced sample was peripheral blood mononuclear cells (PBMCs), obtained when the disease was refractory, from a patient treated with antithyroid drugs. The chain links TRBV5-1 to TRBJ1-1, with a tentative D call TRBD1 (5 bases). The TCR sequence derives from a female donor with Graves disease. This CDR3 is CASSLRQLNTEAFF. The CDR3 DNA sequence: TGTGCCAGCAGCTTGAGACAGCTGAACACTGAAGCTTTCTTT. Using reference TRBV5-1 and TRBJ1-1 for the parts outside the CDR3, the full variable domain is KAGVTQTPRYLIKTRGQQVTLSCSPISGHRSVSWYQQTPGQGLQFLFEYFSETQRNKGNFPGRFSGRQFSNSRSEMNVSTLELGDSALYLCASSLRQLNTEAFFGQGTRLTVV.